This T cell receptor beta chain was captured in a study of tumor-infiltrating lymphocytes in localized non-small cell lung cancer. Study-wide background: Some samples were collected after neoadjuvant chemotherapy; smokers, never-smokers and several histologies were included. Study-wide results and limits: No T-cell fraction difference was seen between IM1 and IM2 tumors. Each assay used a separate piece of the same tissue. TCR sequencing covered a subset of patients with enough tissue.

Details on this clone: No antigen is known for it. One junction end does not reproduce the germline sequence, and a read error may be involved.

This CDR3 is built from 15 residues. CDR1 and CDR2 from the germline V gene are SSHAT and FNYEAQ (reference sequence). Assay used: immunoSEQ multiplex PCR; TCRdb lists only in-frame clones, some missing. The table shows 10,000 to 15,000 clones, with 70% to 80% occurring only once. This receptor was taken from a human donor with non-small cell lung cancer. The chain couples TRBV7-7 to TRBJ2-1; a possible D gene is TRBD2 (6 bases). Sequences were obtained from uninvolved lung tissue not adjacent to the tumor. CDR3 protein: CASSLEAGAYNEQFF. CDR3 DNA sequence: TGTGCTAGCAGCTTGGAAGCGGGTGCGTACAATGAGCAGTTCTTC. Variable domain in full (rest from reference TRBV7-7 and TRBJ2-1): GAGVSQSPRYKVTKRGQDVTLRCDPISSHATLYWYQQALGQGPEFLTYFNYEAQPDKSGLPSDRFSAERPEGSISTLTIQRTEQRDSAMYRCASSLEAGAYNEQFFGPGTRLTVL.